This paragraph reports one TCR beta chain. Other nucleotide sequences in the sample specify the same CDR3. TCRdb keeps only in-frame clones here, not all; method: immunoSEQ multiplex PCR. The sample gives roughly 310,000 clones, 89% of which show up once; around a tenth is in the top ten. This record belongs to a study of blood T cell repertoires in COVID-19. The wider study: Samples came from the United States, Italy and Spain, spanning acute and convalescent COVID-19.

This CDR3 comprises 14 residues. The V end was cut by 3 bases, the J end by 1 base, with 9 bases between. CDR1 is MNHNS and CDR2 is SASEGT in the germline V gene. Each participant's cohort was designated according to participant-reported clinical history. All recovered Cohort 3 donors got two negative PCRs, got clearance, or saw symptom resolution. The receptor was isolated from a middle-aged woman who had recovered from COVID-19. Sequenced input: PBMCs or T cells enriched from blood (not recorded which). The chain carries TRBV6-1 and TRBJ1-1, with D uncertain. The chain's CDR3 is CASSDLAGNTEAFF. CDR3 nucleotides: TGTGCCAGCAGTGACCTGGCGGGGAACACTGAAGCTTTCTTT.